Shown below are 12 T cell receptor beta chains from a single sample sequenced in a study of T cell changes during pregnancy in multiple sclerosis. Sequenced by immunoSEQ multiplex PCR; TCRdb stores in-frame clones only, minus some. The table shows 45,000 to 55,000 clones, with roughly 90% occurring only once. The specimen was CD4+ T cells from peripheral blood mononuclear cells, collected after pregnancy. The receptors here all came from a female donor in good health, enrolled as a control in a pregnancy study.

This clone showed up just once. The DNA for the CDR3 is TGTGCCAGCAGCTTAGCTTCGACTAGCGGGGTCGCGACAGATACGCAGTATTTT. Translated: CASSLASTSGVATDTQYF. The gene calls are TRBV7-2 and TRBJ2-3; 11 nucleotides agree with TRBD2. The trim removed 0 bases at V and 3 bases at J, leaving 8 bases unmatched. The CDR3 is made up of 18 amino acids. Germline CDR1 reads SGHTA; CDR2 reads FQGNSA.

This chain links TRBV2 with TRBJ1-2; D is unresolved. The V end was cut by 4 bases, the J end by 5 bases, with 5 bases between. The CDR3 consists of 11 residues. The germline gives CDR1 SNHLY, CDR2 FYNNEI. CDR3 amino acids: CASSVLYGYTF. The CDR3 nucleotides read TGTGCCAGCAGTGTCCTATATGGCTACACCTTC.

CDR3 nucleotides: TGTGCCAGCTCACCCGGGACAGGCAATCAGCCCCAGCATTTT. This sequence encodes CASSPGTGNQPQHF. J is TRBJ1-5 and V is TRBV18, with TRBD1 matching 7 bases. The V gene end was trimmed by 3 bases and the J gene end by 2 bases; junction bases not matched to a gene: 1. There are 14 residues in the CDR3. In germline, CDR1 is KGHSH, CDR2 LQKENI.

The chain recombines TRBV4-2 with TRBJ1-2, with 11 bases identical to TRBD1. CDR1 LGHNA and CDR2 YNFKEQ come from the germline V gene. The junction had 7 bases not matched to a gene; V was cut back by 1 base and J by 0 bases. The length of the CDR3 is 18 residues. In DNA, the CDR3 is TGTGCCAGCAGCCAAGCCCCCGGGACAGGGGGAGCTAACTATGGCTACACCTTC. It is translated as CASSQAPGTGGANYGYTF.

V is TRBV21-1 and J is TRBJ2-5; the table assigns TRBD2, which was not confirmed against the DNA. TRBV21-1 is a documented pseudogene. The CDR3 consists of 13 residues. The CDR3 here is CASSRRAEETQYF. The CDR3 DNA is TGTGCCAGCAGCAGGAGAGCGGAGGAGACCCAGTACTTC.

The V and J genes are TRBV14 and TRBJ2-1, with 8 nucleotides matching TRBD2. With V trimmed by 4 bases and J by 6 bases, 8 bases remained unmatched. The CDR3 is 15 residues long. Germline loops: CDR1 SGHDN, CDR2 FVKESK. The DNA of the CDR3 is TGTGCCAGCAGCCCGCCGGGACTAGTATCCAATGAGCAGTTCTTC. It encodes CASSPPGLVSNEQFF.

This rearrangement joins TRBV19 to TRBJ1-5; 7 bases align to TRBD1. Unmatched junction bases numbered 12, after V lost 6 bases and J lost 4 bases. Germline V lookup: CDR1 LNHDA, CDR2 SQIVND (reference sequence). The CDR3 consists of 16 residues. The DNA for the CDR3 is TGTGCCAGTAGCCCGACAGGGATTAGACCAAATCAGCCCCAGCATTTT. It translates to CASSPTGIRPNQPQHF.

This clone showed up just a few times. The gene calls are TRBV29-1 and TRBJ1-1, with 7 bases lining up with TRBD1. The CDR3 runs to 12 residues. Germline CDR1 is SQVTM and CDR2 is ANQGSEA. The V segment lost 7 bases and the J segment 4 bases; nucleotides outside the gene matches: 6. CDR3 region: CSAEGASTEAFF. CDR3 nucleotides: TGCAGCGCCGAGGGGGCGAGCACTGAAGCTTTCTTT.

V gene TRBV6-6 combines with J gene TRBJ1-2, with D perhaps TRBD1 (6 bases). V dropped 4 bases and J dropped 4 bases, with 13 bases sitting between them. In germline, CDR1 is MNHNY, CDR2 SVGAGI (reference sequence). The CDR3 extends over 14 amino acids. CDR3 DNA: TGTGCCAGCAGTTTTGACAGGCCGACCTATGGCTACACCTTC. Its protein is CASSFDRPTYGYTF.

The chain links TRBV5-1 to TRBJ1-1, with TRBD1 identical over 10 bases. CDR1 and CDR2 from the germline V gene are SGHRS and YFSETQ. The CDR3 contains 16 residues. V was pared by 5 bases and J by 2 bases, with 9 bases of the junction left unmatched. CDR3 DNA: TGCGCCAGCAGGACTTGGACAGGGGGGGATAACACTGAAGCTTTCTTT. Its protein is CASRTWTGGDNTEAFF.

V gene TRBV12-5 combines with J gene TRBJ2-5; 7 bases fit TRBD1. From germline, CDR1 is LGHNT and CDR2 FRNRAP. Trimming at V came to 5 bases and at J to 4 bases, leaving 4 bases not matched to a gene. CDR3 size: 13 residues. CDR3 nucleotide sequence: TGTGCTAGTGGTGACAGGACAGGAGAGACCCAGTACTTC. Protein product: CASGDRTGETQYF.

The CDR3 DNA is TGTGCCAGCAGCTTTAGGGGTGGAACCGGGGAGCTGTTTTTT. This codes for CASSFRGGTGELFF. The chain is built from TRBV11-3 and TRBJ2-2; maybe TRBD1 (5 bases). Trimming removed 3 bases from V and 5 bases from J, with 10 bases in between. The CDR3 contains 14 residues. Germline V gene sequence: CDR1 SGHNT, CDR2 YENEEA.